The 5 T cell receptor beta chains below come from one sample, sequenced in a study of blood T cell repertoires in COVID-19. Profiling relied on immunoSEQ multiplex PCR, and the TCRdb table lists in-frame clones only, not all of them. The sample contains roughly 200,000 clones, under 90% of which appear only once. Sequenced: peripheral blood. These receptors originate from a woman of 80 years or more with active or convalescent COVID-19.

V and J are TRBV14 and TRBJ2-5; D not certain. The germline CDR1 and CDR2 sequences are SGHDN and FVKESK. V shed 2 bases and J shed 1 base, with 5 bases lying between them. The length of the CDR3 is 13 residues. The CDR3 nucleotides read TGTGCCAGCAGCCAACCTTTCCAAGAGACCCAGTACTTC. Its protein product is CASSQPFQETQYF.

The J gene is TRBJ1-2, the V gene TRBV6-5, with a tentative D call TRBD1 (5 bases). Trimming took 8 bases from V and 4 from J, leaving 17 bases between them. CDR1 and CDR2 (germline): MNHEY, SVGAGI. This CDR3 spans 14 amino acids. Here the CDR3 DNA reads TGTGCCAGCTTGGAGCAGGGAGGTCTCTATGGCTACACCTTC. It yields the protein CASLEQGGLYGYTF.

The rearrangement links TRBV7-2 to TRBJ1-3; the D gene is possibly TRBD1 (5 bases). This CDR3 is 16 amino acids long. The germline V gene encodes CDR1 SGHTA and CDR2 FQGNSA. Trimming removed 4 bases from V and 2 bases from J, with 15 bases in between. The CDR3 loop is CASSSRDSPTGNTIYF. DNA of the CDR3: TGTGCCAGCAGCTCGAGGGACTCGCCGACTGGAAACACCATATATTTT.

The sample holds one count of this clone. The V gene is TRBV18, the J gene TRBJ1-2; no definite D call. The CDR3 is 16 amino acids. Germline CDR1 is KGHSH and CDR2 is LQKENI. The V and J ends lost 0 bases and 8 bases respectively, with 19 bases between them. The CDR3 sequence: CASSPPSDGWEKGYTF. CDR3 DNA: TGTGCCAGCTCACCACCCTCGGACGGGTGGGAGAAGGGCTACACCTTC.

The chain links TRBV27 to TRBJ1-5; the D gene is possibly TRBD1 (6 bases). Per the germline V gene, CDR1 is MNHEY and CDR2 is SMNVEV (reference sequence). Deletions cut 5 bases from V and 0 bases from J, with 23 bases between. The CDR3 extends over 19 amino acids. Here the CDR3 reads CASSPRGRGRFSSNQPQHF. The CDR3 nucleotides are TGTGCCAGCAGTCCTCGAGGCAGGGGCCGCTTTTCTAGCAATCAGCCCCAGCATTTT.